The sequence of this T cell receptor beta chain was determined in a study of Tregs in tolerant kidney transplant recipients. Overall study: Recipients received nonmyeloablative bone marrow transplants from related graft donors, with transient mixed chimerism. Broader study findings: Biological reproducibility was not directly addressed, but technical replication error appeared minimal. Few patients were studied, so findings need validation in larger groups.

Of note for this clone: No antigen is known for it. A junction boundary mismatches the germline segment, possibly from a read error. Other DNA sequences of this sample code for an identical CDR3.

Here immunoSEQ multiplex PCR was the method, and the copy in TCRdb shows in-frame clones only, minus some. The sample records approximately 8,100 clones, about 35% being singletons. Recipient PBMCs carried a CFSE label and met irradiated graft donor PBMCs for more than five days before FACS sorting. Germline V gene data show CDR1 as SNHLY and CDR2 as FYNNEI. The CDR3 has 14 amino acids. The V call is TRBV2, the J call TRBJ1-6, with D maybe TRBD1 (6 bases). The clonotype was recovered from a human patient who received a combined kidney and bone marrow transplant. Here the sequenced sample was CD8+ T cells from blood cultured with allogeneic cells, taken before the transplant. The CDR3 nucleotides are TGTGCCAGCGAGCCCTTTACAGGGAATTCCCCCCTCCACTTT. The encoded protein is CASEPFTGNSPLHF.